This T cell receptor beta chain was documented in a study of cytomegalovirus exposure and HLA in healthy donors. Notes on the study in general: For presence/absence analyses, sequencing depth was assumed to be roughly uniform across donors. About 87% or about 30% of the time was how often most TCR beta V segments were productive, according to an earlier analysis. TCR beta sequences reportedly predicted the HLA-A and HLA-B alleles of most subjects accurately.

Notes on this clone: Its cognate antigen is unknown.

Primers for the PCR totalled 60 Vbeta and 13 Jbeta. The method was immunoSEQ multiplex PCR; TCRdb's version includes in-frame clones alone and lacks a portion of them. Seen here are around 170,000 clones, approximately 88% observed once, and the top ten hold 0.38%. The sample comprised PBMCs. This sequence originates from a boy between 2 and 10 years old in good health and CMV-seronegative.

CDR3 residues: CASSPPTGGGYGYTF. DNA of the CDR3: TGCGCCAGCAGCCCCCCGACAGGGGGAGGCTATGGCTACACCTTC. The chain employs TRBV5-1 and TRBJ1-2; 9 bases agree with TRBD1. Germline V CDR1 and CDR2: SGHRS, YFSETQ. The CDR3 covers 15 residues. J lost 4 bases, V lost 4 bases, and 8 bases had no gene match. Full variable domain (missing parts from reference TRBV5-1 and TRBJ1-2): KAGVTQTPRYLIKTRGQQVTLSCSPISGHRSVSWYQQTPGQGLQFLFEYFSETQRNKGNFPGRFSGRQFSNSRSEMNVSTLELGDSALYLCASSPPTGGGYGYTFGSGTRLTVV.